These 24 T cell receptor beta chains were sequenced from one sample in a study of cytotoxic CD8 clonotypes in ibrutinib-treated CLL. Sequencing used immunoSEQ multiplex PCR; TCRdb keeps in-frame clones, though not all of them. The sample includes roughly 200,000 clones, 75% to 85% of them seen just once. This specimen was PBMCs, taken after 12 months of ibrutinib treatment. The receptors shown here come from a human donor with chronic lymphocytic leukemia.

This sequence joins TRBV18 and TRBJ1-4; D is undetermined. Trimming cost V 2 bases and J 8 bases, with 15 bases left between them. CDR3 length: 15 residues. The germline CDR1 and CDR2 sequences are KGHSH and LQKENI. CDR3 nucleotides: TGTGCCAGCTCACCAGGGTTAGGCCGGGCAGAAAAACTGTTTTTT. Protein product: CASSPGLGRAEKLFF.

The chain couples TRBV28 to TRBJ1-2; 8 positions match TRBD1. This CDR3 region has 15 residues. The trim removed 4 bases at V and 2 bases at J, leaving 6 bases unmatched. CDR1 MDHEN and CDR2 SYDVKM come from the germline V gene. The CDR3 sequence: CASSSPTGENYGYTF. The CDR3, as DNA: TGTGCCAGCAGTTCCCCGACAGGGGAGAACTATGGCTACACCTTC.

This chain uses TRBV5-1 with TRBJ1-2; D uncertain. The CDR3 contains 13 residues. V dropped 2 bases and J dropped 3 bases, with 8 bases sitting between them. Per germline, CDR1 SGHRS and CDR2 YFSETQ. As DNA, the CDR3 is TGCGCCAGCAGCTTATCTGGGGACTATGGCTACACCTTC. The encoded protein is CASSLSGDYGYTF.

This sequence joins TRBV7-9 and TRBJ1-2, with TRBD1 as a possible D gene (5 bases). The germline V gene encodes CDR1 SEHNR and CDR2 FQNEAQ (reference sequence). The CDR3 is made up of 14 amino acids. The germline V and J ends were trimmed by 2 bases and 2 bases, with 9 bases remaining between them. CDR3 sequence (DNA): TGTGCCAGCAGCTTATGGGGGGACAACTATGGCTACACCTTC. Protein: CASSLWGDNYGYTF.

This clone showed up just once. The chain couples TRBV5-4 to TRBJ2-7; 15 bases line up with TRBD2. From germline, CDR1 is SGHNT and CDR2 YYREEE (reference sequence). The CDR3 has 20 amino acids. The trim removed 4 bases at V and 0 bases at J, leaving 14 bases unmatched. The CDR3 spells CASSPEGAGLAGGISYEQYF. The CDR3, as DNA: TGTGCCAGCAGCCCAGAAGGGGCGGGACTAGCGGGGGGAATCTCCTACGAGCAGTACTTC.

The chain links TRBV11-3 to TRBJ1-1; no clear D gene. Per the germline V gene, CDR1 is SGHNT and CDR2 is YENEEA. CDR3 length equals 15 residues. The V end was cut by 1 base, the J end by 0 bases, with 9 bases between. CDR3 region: CASSLGEGMNTEAFF. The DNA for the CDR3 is TGTGCCAGCAGCTTAGGCGAGGGAATGAACACTGAAGCTTTCTTT.

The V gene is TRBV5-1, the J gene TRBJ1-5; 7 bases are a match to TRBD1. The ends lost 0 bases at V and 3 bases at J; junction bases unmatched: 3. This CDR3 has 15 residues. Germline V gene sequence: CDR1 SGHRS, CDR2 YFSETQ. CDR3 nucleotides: TGCGCCAGCAGCTTGGACGGACAGGCCAATCAGCCCCAGCATTTT. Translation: CASSLDGQANQPQHF.

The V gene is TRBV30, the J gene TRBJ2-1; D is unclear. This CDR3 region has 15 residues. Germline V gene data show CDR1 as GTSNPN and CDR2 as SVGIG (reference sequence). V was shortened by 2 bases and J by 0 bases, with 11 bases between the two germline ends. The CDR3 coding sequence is TGTGCCTGGAGTCTCCCGCGGAGCTCCTACAATGAGCAGTTCTTC. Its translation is CAWSLPRSSYNEQFF.

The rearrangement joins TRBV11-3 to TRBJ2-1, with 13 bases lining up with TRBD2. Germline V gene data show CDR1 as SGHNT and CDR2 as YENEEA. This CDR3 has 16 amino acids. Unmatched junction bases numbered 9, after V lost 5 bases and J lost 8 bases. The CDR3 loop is CASSPGTSGISDEQFF. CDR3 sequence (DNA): TGTGCCAGCAGCCCCGGGACTAGCGGGATTTCGGATGAGCAGTTCTTC.

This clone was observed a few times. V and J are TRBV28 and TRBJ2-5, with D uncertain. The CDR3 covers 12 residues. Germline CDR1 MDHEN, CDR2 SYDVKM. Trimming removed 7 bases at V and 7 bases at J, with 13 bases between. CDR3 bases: TGTGCCAGCACCCTTGGATGGGGGACCCAGTACTTC. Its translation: CASTLGWGTQYF.

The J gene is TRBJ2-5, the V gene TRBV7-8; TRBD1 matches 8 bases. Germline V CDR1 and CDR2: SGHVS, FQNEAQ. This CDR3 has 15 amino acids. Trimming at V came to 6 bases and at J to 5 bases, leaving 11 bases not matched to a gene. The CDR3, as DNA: TGTGCCAGCAGAACGGACAGGGAATTGGGGGAGACCCAGTACTTC. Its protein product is CASRTDRELGETQYF.

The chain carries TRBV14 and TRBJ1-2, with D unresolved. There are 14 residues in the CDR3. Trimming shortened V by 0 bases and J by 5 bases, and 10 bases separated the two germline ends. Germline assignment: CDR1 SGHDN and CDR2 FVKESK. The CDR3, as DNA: TGTGCCAGCAGCCAAGACAGACTACCGTATGGCTACACCTTC. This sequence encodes CASSQDRLPYGYTF.

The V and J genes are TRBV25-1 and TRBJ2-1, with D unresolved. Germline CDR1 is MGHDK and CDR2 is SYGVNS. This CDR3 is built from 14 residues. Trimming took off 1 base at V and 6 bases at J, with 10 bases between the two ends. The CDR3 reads CASSEFWTRNEQFF. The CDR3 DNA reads TGTGCCAGCAGTGAATTTTGGACCCGCAATGAGCAGTTCTTC.

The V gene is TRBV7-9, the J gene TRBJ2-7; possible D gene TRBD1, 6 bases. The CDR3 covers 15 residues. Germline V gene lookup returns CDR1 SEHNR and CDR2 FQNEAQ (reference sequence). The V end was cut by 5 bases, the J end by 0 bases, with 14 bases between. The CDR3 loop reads CASSPHGQSSYEQYF. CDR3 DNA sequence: TGTGCCAGCAGCCCGCACGGACAGAGCTCCTACGAGCAGTACTTC.

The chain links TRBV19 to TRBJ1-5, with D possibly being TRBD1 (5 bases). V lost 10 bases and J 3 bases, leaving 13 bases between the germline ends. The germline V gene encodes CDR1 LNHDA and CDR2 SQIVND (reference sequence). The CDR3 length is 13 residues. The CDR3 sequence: CATRGRYNQPQHF. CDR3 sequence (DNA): TGTGCCACTCGGGGGAGGTACAATCAGCCCCAGCATTTT.

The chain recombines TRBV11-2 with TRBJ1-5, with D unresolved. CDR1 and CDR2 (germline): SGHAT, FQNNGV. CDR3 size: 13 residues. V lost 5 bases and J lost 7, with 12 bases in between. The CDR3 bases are TGTGCCAGCAGCACCGGGAATGGGCAGCCCCAGCATTTT. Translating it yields CASSTGNGQPQHF. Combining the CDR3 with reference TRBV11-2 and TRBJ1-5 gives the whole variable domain EAGVAQSPRYKIIEKRQSVAFWCNPISGHATLYWYQQILGQGPKLLIQFQNNGVVDDSQLPKDRFSAERLKGVDSTLKIQPAKLEDSAVYLCASSTGNGQPQHFGDGTRLSIL.

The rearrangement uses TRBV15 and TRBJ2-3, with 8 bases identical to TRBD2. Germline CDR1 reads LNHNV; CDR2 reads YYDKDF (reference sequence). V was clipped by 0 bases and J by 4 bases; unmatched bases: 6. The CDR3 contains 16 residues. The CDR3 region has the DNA TGTGCCACCAGCAGAGAGAATAGCGGGATCGCAGATACGCAGTATTTT. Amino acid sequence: CATSRENSGIADTQYF.

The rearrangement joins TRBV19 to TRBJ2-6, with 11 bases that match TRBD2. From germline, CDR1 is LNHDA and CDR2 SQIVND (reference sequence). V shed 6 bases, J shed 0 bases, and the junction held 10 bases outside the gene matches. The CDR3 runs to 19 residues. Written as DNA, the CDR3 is TGTGCCAGTAGACGAGAGACTAGCGGGGCCATCTCTGGGGCCAACGTCCTGACTTTC. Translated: CASRRETSGAISGANVLTF.

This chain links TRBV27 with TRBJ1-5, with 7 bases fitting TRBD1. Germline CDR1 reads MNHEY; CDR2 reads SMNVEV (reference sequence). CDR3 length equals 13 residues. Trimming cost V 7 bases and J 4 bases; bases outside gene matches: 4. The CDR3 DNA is TGTGCCAGCAAAAACAGGGGAAATCAGCCCCAGCATTTT. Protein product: CASKNRGNQPQHF.

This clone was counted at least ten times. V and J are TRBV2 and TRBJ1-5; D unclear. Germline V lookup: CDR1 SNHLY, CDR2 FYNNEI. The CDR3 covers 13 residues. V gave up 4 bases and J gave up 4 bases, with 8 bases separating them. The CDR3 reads CASSAALNQPQHF. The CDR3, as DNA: TGTGCCAGCAGTGCGGCTCTTAATCAGCCCCAGCATTTT.

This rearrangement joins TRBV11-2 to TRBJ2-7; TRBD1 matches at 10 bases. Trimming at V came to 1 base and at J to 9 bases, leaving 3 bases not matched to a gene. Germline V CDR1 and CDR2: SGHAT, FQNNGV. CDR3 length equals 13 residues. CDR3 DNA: TGTGCCAGCAGCTTAGGGAGGGACAGGGGGCAGTACTTC. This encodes CASSLGRDRGQYF.

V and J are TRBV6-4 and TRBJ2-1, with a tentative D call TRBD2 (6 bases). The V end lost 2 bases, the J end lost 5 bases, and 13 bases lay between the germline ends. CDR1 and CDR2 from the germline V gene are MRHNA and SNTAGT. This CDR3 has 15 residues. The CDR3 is CASSDGASANNEQFF. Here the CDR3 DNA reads TGTGCCAGCAGTGACGGGGCTAGCGCCAACAATGAGCAGTTCTTC.

The CDR3 spells CASTQGLAGLNEQFF. The CDR3, as DNA: TGTGCCAGCACCCAGGGACTAGCGGGACTGAATGAGCAGTTCTTC. The chain joins TRBV6-5 to TRBJ2-1, with 13 bases matching TRBD2. CDR1 is MNHEY and CDR2 is SVGAGI in the germline V gene. V dropped 7 bases and J dropped 7; count of bases not matched to a gene: 7. This CDR3 spans 15 amino acids.

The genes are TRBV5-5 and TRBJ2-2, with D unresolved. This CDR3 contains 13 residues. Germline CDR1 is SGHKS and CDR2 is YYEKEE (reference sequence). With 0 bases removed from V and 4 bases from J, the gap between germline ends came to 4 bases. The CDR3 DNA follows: TGTGCCAGCAGCTTGGAGGCCACCGGGGAGCTGTTTTTT. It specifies CASSLEATGELFF.